The rows below give T cell receptor beta chains drawn from one sample of a study of shared clonotypes between healthy human individuals. Sequencing used immunoSEQ multiplex PCR; TCRdb keeps in-frame clones, though not all of them. The table shows hundreds of thousands of clones, with about 95% occurring only once. The sequenced material came from naive CD8+ T cells sorted from blood. The receptor set was obtained from a woman aged 25 to 39 in good health. Each CDR3 is given with its conserved first and last residue. The D gene is left open where the match is weak. Size is stated for part of the rows, as once, few or many counts, or as a class when the clone is expanded.

clone size,J gene,D gene,V gene,CDR3 DNA,CDR3 protein
once,TRBJ2-1,TRBD2,TRBV9,TGTGCCAGCAGCGTAGTTTCCCGCGGGGGTGAGCAGTTCTTC,CASSVVSRGGEQFF
-,TRBJ1-2,-,TRBV6-1,TGTGCCAGCAGTGAGAAGGACATCCCTCGGTATGGCTACACCTTC,CASSEKDIPRYGYTF
-,TRBJ1-1,-,TRBV7-6,TGTGCCAGCAGCTTGGGGCCCGCGGGGGACACTGAAGCTTTCTTT,CASSLGPAGDTEAFF
once,TRBJ2-7,-,TRBV6-5,TGTGCCAGCAGTTACTCGCAGGGCTACGAGCAGTACTTC,CASSYSQGYEQYF
-,TRBJ1-5,TRBD1,TRBV19,TGTGCCAGTAGTATCTTAGGGACAGATCAGCCCCAGCATTTT,CASSILGTDQPQHF
-,TRBJ2-7,-,TRBV5-1,TGCGCCAGCAGCCTGGGGTACGAGCAGTACTTC,CASSLGYEQYF
-,TRBJ2-2,-,TRBV27,TGTGCCAGCAGTTGGGGAAACACCGGGGAGCTGTTTTTT,CASSWGNTGELFF
-,TRBJ1-3,-,TRBV7-8,TGTGCCAGCAGCTTCCTGAGGGGCTACTCGAACACCATATATTTT,CASSFLRGYSNTIYF
-,TRBJ2-3,TRBD1,TRBV5-6,TGTGCCAGCAGCACAGGGACAGGGGTTGCAGATACGCAGTATTTT,CASSTGTGVADTQYF
-,TRBJ2-7,-,TRBV28,TGTGCCAGCAGCTACCAACCCTGGGACACCCCGAGCTCCTACGAGCAGTACTTC,CASSYQPWDTPSSYEQYF
-,TRBJ2-7,-,TRBV28,TGTGCCAGCAGCCCCGGGCTGCTCTACGAGCAGTACTTC,CASSPGLLYEQYF
once,TRBJ1-3,-,TRBV11-2,TGTGCCAGCAGCTTCGGACTCTCTGGAAACACCATATATTTT,CASSFGLSGNTIYF
-,TRBJ2-2,-,TRBV7-9,TGTGCCAGCAGCTTAGTGCGACGAGCAACGGGGGAGCTGTTTTTT,CASSLVRRATGELFF
-,TRBJ2-7,TRBD2,TRBV19,TGTGCCAGTAGTATTGTGGGCGGGAGGGCCTACGAGCAGTACTTC,CASSIVGGRAYEQYF
-,TRBJ2-5,-,TRBV11-2,TGTGCCAGCAGCTTAGGGGAGACCCAGTACTTC,CASSLGETQYF
-,TRBJ2-2,-,TRBV5-1,TGCGCCAGCAGCTTTAACGGGAGAGGCACCGGGGAGCTGTTTTTT,CASSFNGRGTGELFF
-,TRBJ1-2,-,TRBV15,TGTGCCACCAGCAGAGCGATTAGGGTCGGCTACACCTTC,CATSRAIRVGYTF
-,TRBJ1-2,-,TRBV5-6,TGTGCCAGCAGCTTGCTGTGGGGAAACTATGGCTACACCTTC,CASSLLWGNYGYTF
-,TRBJ1-1,-,TRBV6-1,TGTGCCAGCAGTGCAGAGGGGCTCCTCTACACTGAAGCTTTCTTT,CASSAEGLLYTEAFF
-,TRBJ2-7,-,TRBV2,TGTGCCAGCTACAAGCACGAGCAGTACTTC,CASYKHEQYF
-,TRBJ1-5,-,TRBV27,TGTGCCAGCAGTTTATGGGTTGATCAGCCCCAGCATTTT,CASSLWVDQPQHF
-,TRBJ1-5,-,TRBV4-1,TGCGCCAGCAGCCAAAACAGGGCGAGCAATCAGCCCCAGCATTTT,CASSQNRASNQPQHF
once,TRBJ2-1,-,TRBV29-1,TGCAGCGTTGAGCCCGCGTGGGGCGGCTACAATGAGCAGTTCTTC,CSVEPAWGGYNEQFF
-,TRBJ2-3,-,TRBV2,TGTGCCAGCAATGTAAGGGATACGCAGTATTTT,CASNVRDTQYF
-,TRBJ2-7,-,TRBV5-6,TGTGCCAGCAGCTGGGGGACTCACGAGCAGTACTTC,CASSWGTHEQYF
-,TRBJ2-7,-,TRBV28,TGTGCCAGCAGTTTAGACGGGCCCGCCTACGAGCAGTACTTC,CASSLDGPAYEQYF
-,TRBJ2-3,-,TRBV5-6,TGTGCCAGTATTCCACGGCCCCGAGGGCGCACAGATACGCAGTATTTT,CASIPRPRGRTDTQYF
-,TRBJ2-7,-,TRBV20-1,TGCAGTGCTAAGGTCGCCTACGAGCAGTACTTC,CSAKVAYEQYF
-,TRBJ1-1,-,TRBV19,TGTGCCAGTAGCCCTCACCCATCTGAAGCTTTCTTT,CASSPHPSEAFF
-,TRBJ2-7,-,TRBV7-9,TGTGCCAGCAGCTTAGGACCAGCTTCTGAGCAGTACTTC,CASSLGPASEQYF
-,TRBJ2-1,TRBD2,TRBV7-9,TGTGCCAGCAGCTTGACTAGCGGGAGGGTCAATGAGCAGTTCTTC,CASSLTSGRVNEQFF
once,TRBJ2-5,-,TRBV28,TGTGCCAGCAGTTTCAAAGGCATCGGGCCAACTACAAGAGAGACCCAGTACTTC,CASSFKGIGPTTRETQYF
-,TRBJ2-3,TRBD1,TRBV7-2,TGTGCCAGCAGTTTCAGGGGGACAGATACGCAGTATTTT,CASSFRGTDTQYF
-,TRBJ1-6,-,TRBV28,TGTGCCAGCAGTTTAACAGGGACAAATTCACCCCTCCACTTT,CASSLTGTNSPLHF
-,TRBJ2-6,-,TRBV29-1,TGCAGCGTTTTCACAGGTGACTATCCGAGCTCTGGGGCCAACGTCCTGACTTTC,CSVFTGDYPSSGANVLTF
-,TRBJ2-5,TRBD2,TRBV5-1,TGCGCCAGCAGCTTGGGACTAGCGGGAGGGCGGCAAGAGACCCAGTACTTC,CASSLGLAGGRQETQYF
-,TRBJ2-7,TRBD1,TRBV18,TGTGCCAGCTCATCGAACCGGGACAGGGGAACCTACGAGCAGTACTTC,CASSSNRDRGTYEQYF
-,TRBJ2-2,-,TRBV29-1,TGCAGCGTTGAAGATTGGACGACGGCCACCGGGGAGCTGTTTTTT,CSVEDWTTATGELFF
-,TRBJ1-5,TRBD1,TRBV11-2,TGTGCCAGCAGCTCCTGGGACAGAAATAGCAATCAGCCCCAGCATTTT,CASSSWDRNSNQPQHF
-,TRBJ2-3,-,TRBV6-5,TGTGCCAGCAGTTACTCTTGGGCGGATACGCAGTATTTT,CASSYSWADTQYF
few,TRBJ1-3,-,TRBV2,TGTGCCACCCTTCCCGGGGCAGGAAACACCATATATTTT,CATLPGAGNTIYF
-,TRBJ2-7,-,TRBV10-3,TGTGCCATCAGTGAGGGGGCCGCCTACGAGCAGTACTTC,CAISEGAAYEQYF
-,TRBJ2-7,TRBD2,TRBV6-1,TGTGCCAGCAGTGAATCGCCGGGACTAGTAAACCACGAGCAGTACTTC,CASSESPGLVNHEQYF
-,TRBJ1-5,TRBD1,TRBV19,TGTGCCAGTAGTATAGTTGCCCAGGGGGCATTCCCTCAGCCCCAGCATTTT,CASSIVAQGAFPQPQHF
-,TRBJ2-2,-,TRBV2,TGTGCCAGCAGTGATAGTCAGGGAGTCACCGGGGAGCTGTTTTTT,CASSDSQGVTGELFF
-,TRBJ1-1,-,TRBV7-8,TGTGCCAGCAGCTTACTGGAATTAATTATGAACACTGAAGCTTTCTTT,CASSLLELIMNTEAFF
-,TRBJ1-1,-,TRBV11-2,TGTGCCAGCAGCTTAGGAAGGTTTCCTGAAGCTTTCTTT,CASSLGRFPEAFF
few,TRBJ1-1,TRBD1,TRBV19,TGTGCCAGTAGCAATGACAGGGCGGTAAACACTGAAGCTTTCTTT,CASSNDRAVNTEAFF
-,TRBJ2-7,-,TRBV9,TGTGCCAGCAGCGTAGCAGGGGCCGCCACCTACGAGCAGTACTTC,CASSVAGAATYEQYF
-,TRBJ2-1,-,TRBV5-5,TGTGCCAGCAGCCTCTACCTGGGGCCCGCGGGAAATGAGCAGTTCTTC,CASSLYLGPAGNEQFF
-,TRBJ2-2,-,TRBV29-1,TGCAGCGTGAGGGAACTCACACCGAACACCGGGGAGCTGTTTTTT,CSVRELTPNTGELFF
-,TRBJ2-1,-,TRBV5-5,TGTGCCAGCAGCTTCCCGGGGGCGAATGAGCAGTTCTTC,CASSFPGANEQFF
-,TRBJ1-1,-,TRBV25-1,TGTGCCAGCAGTGAGGCCCCGTATCGGGGGGCCAACACTGAAGCTTTCTTT,CASSEAPYRGANTEAFF
once,TRBJ2-7,-,TRBV11-2,TGTGCCAGCAGCTTTGGGCACGGGGGAAGCTCCTACGAGCAGTACTTC,CASSFGHGGSSYEQYF
-,TRBJ2-7,-,TRBV21-1,TGTGCCAGCAGCAACCTGGACAGGCACACCTACGAGCAGTACTTC,CASSNLDRHTYEQYF
-,TRBJ2-7,TRBD2,TRBV27,TGTGCCAGCAGTTTATCGAGGGGGACTAGAGTCTACGAGCAGTACTTC,CASSLSRGTRVYEQYF
-,TRBJ1-2,TRBD1,TRBV27,TGTGCCAGCAGCCGGACAGGGGATAGCTATGGCTACACCTTC,CASSRTGDSYGYTF
-,TRBJ1-2,-,TRBV10-2,TGCGCCAGCTTTGAGTCGTGGGGCTATGGCTACACCTTC,CASFESWGYGYTF
-,TRBJ2-5,TRBD2,TRBV28,TGTGCCAGCAGTTCCGTGGGAGGGGTGGGGACCCAGTACTTC,CASSSVGGVGTQYF
-,TRBJ2-5,-,TRBV7-9,TGTGCCAGCAGCGACTTGGTTTGGGGCGGACAAGAGACCCAGTACTTC,CASSDLVWGGQETQYF